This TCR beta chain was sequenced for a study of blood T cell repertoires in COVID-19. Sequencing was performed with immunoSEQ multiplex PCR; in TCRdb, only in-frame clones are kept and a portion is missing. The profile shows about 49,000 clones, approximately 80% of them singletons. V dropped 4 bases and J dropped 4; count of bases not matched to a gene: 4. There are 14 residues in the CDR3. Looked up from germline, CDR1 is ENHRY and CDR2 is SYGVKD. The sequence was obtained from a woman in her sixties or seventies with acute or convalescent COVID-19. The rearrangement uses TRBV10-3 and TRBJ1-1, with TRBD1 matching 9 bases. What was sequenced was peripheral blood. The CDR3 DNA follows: TGTGCCATCAGTGGGCCGGGACAGGGCACTGAAGCTTTCTTT. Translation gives CAISGPGQGTEAFF.